These 16 T cell receptor beta chains were sequenced from one sample in a study of CD8 T cells in ankylosing spondylitis. Using its own MiXCR run on the 5' RACE reads, TCRdb lists one record per CDR3 protein. Among more than 150,000 distinct CDR3 sequences listed, about 20% were seen once. Sample: blood, either unsorted or a sorted T cell fraction (not recorded which). The receptors come from a male donor aged 10 to 35 with ankylosing spondylitis or in good health (not recorded which).

The rearrangement uses TRBV2 and TRBJ2-3; TRBD1 aligns across 9 bases. CDR3 length: 17 amino acids. J was trimmed by 4 bases and V by 6 bases; bases with no gene match: 14. In germline, CDR1 is SNHLY, CDR2 FYNNEI. CDR3 loop: CASRGQGSVLMPDTQYF. In DNA form, the CDR3 reads TGTGCCAGCAGAGGACAGGGGTCGGTCCTTATGCCAGATACGCAGTATTTT.

This clonotype was detected many times. V and J are TRBV27 and TRBJ1-2; D is undetermined. With 4 bases removed from V and 0 bases from J, the gap between germline ends came to 12 bases. Germline-derived CDR1 and CDR2 are MNHEY and SMNVEV (reference sequence). There are 15 residues in the CDR3. The CDR3 here is CASSSTWKTNYGYTF. Here the CDR3 DNA reads TGTGCCAGCAGTTCGACCTGGAAGACTAACTATGGCTACACCTTC.

This clonotype showed up many times. The chain carries TRBV28 and TRBJ2-3; tentatively, D is TRBD2 (5 bases). The CDR3 is 15 amino acids. V shed 7 bases and J shed 2 bases, with 16 bases lying between them. The germline V gene has CDR1 MDHEN and CDR2 SYDVKM. The CDR3 is CASTLTFRDTDTQYF. The DNA of the CDR3 is TGTGCCAGCACCTTAACGTTCCGGGACACAGATACGCAGTATTTT. Filled out from reference TRBV28 and TRBJ2-3, the complete variable domain reads DVKVTQSSRYLVKRTGEKVFLECVQDMDHENMFWYRQDPGLGLRLIYFSYDVKMKEKGDIPEGYSVSREKKERFSLILESASTNQTSMYLCASTLTFRDTDTQYFGPGTRLTVL.

This clonotype has at least ten counts. This rearrangement joins TRBV3-1 to TRBJ2-7; TRBD1 aligns across 7 bases. CDR1 is LGHDT, CDR2 YNNKEL, per germline (reference sequence). J lost 4 bases, V lost 3 bases, and 9 bases had no gene match. This CDR3 is 15 amino acids long. The CDR3 loop reads CASSQGTALPYEQYF. CDR3 DNA: TGTGCCAGCAGCCAGGGGACAGCCCTCCCGTACGAGCAGTACTTC.

This clonotype showed up many times. The V gene is TRBV12-3 or TRBV12-4, the J gene TRBJ2-5, with 7 bases lining up with TRBD2. V lost 1 base, J lost 5 bases, and 7 bases stayed unmatched. This CDR3 has 15 residues. CDR3 in DNA: TGTGCCAGCAGTTTAGGGGCGGGAGACATGGAGACCCAGTACTTC. This encodes CASSLGAGDMETQYF.

In its sample, this clonotype was seen many times. CDR3 amino acids: CASSEGARGLQETQYF. The CDR3, as DNA: TGTGCCAGCAGTGAAGGCGCCAGGGGGCTGCAAGAGACCCAGTACTTC. This chain joins TRBV2 and TRBJ2-5; 8 positions agree with TRBD1. The V gene end was trimmed by 1 base and the J gene end by 2 bases; junction bases not matched to a gene: 6. Germline V gene sequence: CDR1 SNHLY, CDR2 FYNNEI. This CDR3 is 16 amino acids long.

This clonotype came up many times. The CDR3 reads CSARRAGEIGQETQYF. Here the CDR3 DNA reads TGCAGTGCAAGGAGGGCAGGGGAAATTGGCCAAGAGACCCAGTACTTC. J is TRBJ2-5 and V is TRBV20-1; the D call may be TRBD1 or TRBD2 (6 bases each). The CDR3 runs to 16 residues. V lost 6 bases to trimming and J lost 1 base, with 21 bases between them. CDR1 DFQATT and CDR2 SNEGSKA come from the germline V gene (reference sequence).

This clonotype was found many times. This chain joins TRBV2 and TRBJ2-3; D is ambiguous. In germline, CDR1 is SNHLY, CDR2 FYNNEI. Trimming removed 5 bases at V and 2 bases at J, with 11 bases between. The CDR3 covers 14 residues. CDR3 nucleotides: TGTGCCAGCAGTAGAGAGAGTCCCACAGATACGCAGTATTTT. Translation gives CASSRESPTDTQYF.

CDR3 loop: CSAIGAVAHNEQFF. The CDR3 DNA reads TGCAGTGCAATCGGCGCTGTAGCGCACAATGAGCAGTTCTTC. The chain carries TRBV20-1 and TRBJ2-1; D possibly corresponds to TRBD2 (5 bases). The CDR3 is 14 amino acids. CDR1 and CDR2 (germline): DFQATT, SNEGSKA (reference sequence). V dropped 6 bases and J dropped 5 bases, with 17 bases sitting between them.

In its sample, this clonotype was seen many times. The chain links TRBV9 to TRBJ2-7; D assignment may be TRBD1 or TRBD2 (5 bases each). Germline V gene lookup returns CDR1 SGDLS and CDR2 YYNGEE. The V gene lost 1 base and the J gene lost 3 bases, with 17 bases spanning the gap. The CDR3 runs 16 residues. CDR3 in DNA: TGTGCCAGCAGCGTATCGGGTCCGGGGCTTTTCTACGAGCAGTACTTC. This translates into CASSVSGPGLFYEQYF.

This clonotype was detected many times. This chain links TRBV20-1 with TRBJ2-3; 8 bases are a match to TRBD2. V dropped 4 bases and J dropped 2; count of bases not matched to a gene: 8. CDR3 size: 15 residues. Germline V gene lookup returns CDR1 DFQATT and CDR2 SNEGSKA (reference sequence). The CDR3 loop is CSATGAGVTTDTQYF. DNA for the CDR3: TGCAGTGCTACAGGAGCGGGAGTTACCACAGATACGCAGTATTTT.

Ten or more counts support this clonotype. CDR3 amino acids: CASSFRRAGVRLTDTQYF. In DNA form, the CDR3 reads TGTGCCAGCAGCTTCCGACGAGCGGGAGTTCGTCTCACAGATACGCAGTATTTT. V usage is TRBV7-2 and J usage is TRBJ2-3; 8 bases map to TRBD2. The CDR3 runs to 18 residues. V shed 3 bases, J shed 2 bases, and the junction held 13 bases outside the gene matches. The germline V gene encodes CDR1 SGHTA and CDR2 FQGNSA.

This clonotype was detected ten times or more. This chain connects TRBV12-3 or TRBV12-4 to TRBJ1-5; D unresolved. Trimming cost V 1 base and J 5 bases, with 9 bases left between them. This CDR3 is 14 amino acids long. CDR3 coding DNA: TGTGCCAGCAGTTTAGTTCCCGTAGATCAGCCCCAGCATTTT. The encoded protein is CASSLVPVDQPQHF.

The chain combines TRBV11-3 with TRBJ2-1; 11 bases match TRBD1. The trim removed 6 bases at V and 4 bases at J, leaving 2 bases unmatched. The CDR3 runs to 14 residues. Germline V lookup: CDR1 SGHNT, CDR2 YENEEA. The CDR3 protein is CASRDRGPYNEQFF. As DNA, the CDR3 is TGTGCCAGCAGGGACAGGGGGCCTTACAATGAGCAGTTCTTC.

This clonotype has ten or more counts. The chain employs TRBV4-2 and TRBJ2-1, with TRBD2 matching 8 bases. CDR1 LGHNA and CDR2 YNFKEQ come from the germline V gene. The CDR3 contains 15 residues. Trimming at V came to 1 base and at J to 7 bases, leaving 6 bases not matched to a gene. The CDR3 region is CASSQVELAENEQFF. CDR3 in DNA: TGTGCCAGCAGCCAAGTCGAACTAGCGGAAAATGAGCAGTTCTTC.

This clonotype was seen a few times. This chain uses TRBV12-5 with TRBJ1-1, with D tentatively TRBD1 (6 bases). CDR1 LGHNT and CDR2 FRNRAP come from the germline V gene. Between the trimmed V and J ends, which lost 5 bases and 0 bases, there was a span of 10 bases. The CDR3 extends over 14 amino acids. CDR3 loop: CASGTTGMNTEAFF. The DNA of the CDR3 is TGTGCTAGTGGTACCACAGGGATGAACACTGAAGCTTTCTTT. The whole variable domain, filled in from reference TRBV12-5 and TRBJ1-1, reads DARVTQTPRHKVTEMGQEVTMRCQPILGHNTVFWYRQTMMQGLELLAYFRNRAPLDDSGMPKDRFSAEMPDATLATLKIQPSEPRDSAVYFCASGTTGMNTEAFFGQGTRLTVV.